The rows below give T cell receptor beta chains drawn from one sample of a study of lymphopenia after photon versus proton radiotherapy. Produced via immunoSEQ multiplex PCR; TCRdb's table is partial and in-frame only. The table records about 55,000 clones, approximately 84% of them present only once. The source was peripheral blood, collected from a patient treated with proton-based radiotherapy. Source of these receptors: a man aged 55 to 70 with pancreatic cancer. CDR3s include the opening cysteine and the closing phenylalanine or tryptophan. A D gene is named only where the DNA matches it firmly.

v_gene	d_gene	len	j_gene	CDR3aa	CDR3nt
TRBV7-2	NA	13	TRBJ1-1	CASSRPQGTEAFF	TGTGCCAGCAGCCGTCCTCAGGGGACTGAAGCTTTCTTT
TRBV5-1	NA	14	TRBJ2-3	CASRKLSNTDTQYF	TGCGCCAGCAGAAAACTCTCTAACACAGATACGCAGTATTTT
TRBV19	TRBD1	14	TRBJ2-3	CASSIGQAWDTQYF	TGTGCCAGTAGTATTGGACAGGCCTGGGATACGCAGTATTTT
TRBV18	NA	15	TRBJ2-5	CASSLTRAQQETQYF	TGTGCCAGCTCCCTGACGAGGGCTCAACAAGAGACCCAGTACTTC
TRBV29-1	NA	12	TRBJ2-7	CSVGNTEYEQYF	TGCAGCGTTGGTAACACCGAGTACGAGCAGTACTTC
TRBV4-3	TRBD2	16	TRBJ2-1	CASSQEASGTFNEQFF	TGCGCCAGCAGCCAAGAGGCCAGCGGGACCTTCAATGAGCAGTTCTTC
TRBV6-6	NA	16	TRBJ2-3	CASRPSGLRTTDTQYF	TGTGCCAGCAGACCCTCGGGACTCAGAACCACAGATACGCAGTATTTT
TRBV6-5	TRBD1	13	TRBJ1-1	CASSLTGETEAFF	TGTGCCAGCAGTTTGACAGGGGAAACTGAAGCTTTCTTT
TRBV4-2	NA	16	TRBJ1-5	CASSQVIRGRNQPQHF	TGTGCCAGCAGCCAAGTTATTCGGGGTCGGAATCAGCCCCAGCATTTT
TRBV5-6	NA	16	TRBJ2-7	CASSFRSKLNTYEQYF	TGTGCCAGCAGCTTTCGGTCCAAGCTAAACACCTACGAGCAGTACTTC